The rows below give T cell receptor beta chains drawn from one sample of a study of shared clonotypes between healthy human individuals. Profiled with immunoSEQ multiplex PCR; TCRdb holds only in-frame clones, not every one. The data show about 2.4 million clones, roughly 93% seen once. The source material was naive CD4+ T cells from PBMCs. The receptors shown here come from a man aged 18-30 years in good health. Some clones in this sample may be carry-over from other donors' samples. Each CDR3 is given with its conserved first and last residue. The D gene is left open where the match is weak. Clone size appears in some rows only: once, few, many, or a class for an expanded clone.

D: NA; J: TRBJ2-5; size: NA; V: TRBV19; DNA: TGTGCCAGTAGTCGCGCCGGGGAGACCCAGTACTTC; CDR3: CASSRAGETQYF
D: NA; J: TRBJ1-6; size: NA; V: TRBV30; DNA: TGTGCCTGGGAGGACGGAATAAATTCACCCCTCCACTTT; CDR3: CAWEDGINSPLHF
D: NA; J: TRBJ1-5; size: NA; V: TRBV7-2; DNA: TGTGCCAGCAGGAGCGCGGGGGGCAATCAGCCCCAGCATTTT; CDR3: CASRSAGGNQPQHF
D: NA; J: TRBJ2-1; size: NA; V: TRBV4-1; DNA: TGCGCCAGCAGCCAGGTGGTGGGAAGCTCCTACAATGAGCAGTTCTTC; CDR3: CASSQVVGSSYNEQFF
D: NA; J: TRBJ2-1; size: NA; V: TRBV27; DNA: TGTGCCAGCAGTTTTCTCCGGGACTTACACAATGAGCAGTTCTTC; CDR3: CASSFLRDLHNEQFF
D: NA; J: TRBJ2-2; size: NA; V: TRBV9; DNA: TGTGCCAGCAGCCTAATAACCGGGAGTGGGACCGGGGAGCTGTTTTTT; CDR3: CASSLITGSGTGELFF
D: TRBD1; J: TRBJ1-1; size: once; V: TRBV6-5; DNA: TGTGCCAGCAGTTCCGGGACAGGGAAGACTGAAGCTTTCTTT; CDR3: CASSSGTGKTEAFF
D: TRBD2; J: TRBJ2-1; size: NA; V: TRBV6-7; DNA: TGTGCCAGCAGTTATCCCGGGACTAGCGGGAGTTGCAATGAGCAGTTCTTC; CDR3: CASSYPGTSGSCNEQFF
D: NA; J: TRBJ1-5; size: NA; V: TRBV19; DNA: TGTGCCAGTAGTACCAGGGACGGCTTCAATCAGCCCCAGCATTTT; CDR3: CASSTRDGFNQPQHF
D: NA; J: TRBJ1-1; size: NA; V: TRBV7-9; DNA: TGTGCCAGCAGCCCTAGCCGGGGGGCGGGATTGGGGAACACTGAAGCTTTCTTT; CDR3: CASSPSRGAGLGNTEAFF
D: TRBD1; J: TRBJ1-5; size: few; V: TRBV7-2; DNA: TGTGCCAGCAGCTCACGACAGGGCCAGCCCCAGCATTTT; CDR3: CASSSRQGQPQHF
D: TRBD1; J: TRBJ1-2; size: NA; V: TRBV6-5; DNA: TGTGCCAGCAGTTACTCCGGGACAGGGGTGGCTGGCTACACCTTC; CDR3: CASSYSGTGVAGYTF
D: TRBD2; J: TRBJ2-7; size: NA; V: TRBV27; DNA: TGTGCCAGCAGTTTGGAGCGGGGTGGTTCCTACGAGCAGTACTTC; CDR3: CASSLERGGSYEQYF
D: TRBD2; J: TRBJ2-2; size: NA; V: TRBV19; DNA: TGTGCCAGTACTCGGACTAGCGGGATTGGTTTAGGCACCGGGGAGCTGTTTTTT; CDR3: CASTRTSGIGLGTGELFF
D: TRBD2; J: TRBJ2-2; size: NA; V: TRBV2; DNA: TGTGCCAGACACCGGACTAGCAGAGAAAAGAACACCGGGGAGCTGTTTTTT; CDR3: CARHRTSREKNTGELFF
D: TRBD2; J: TRBJ2-7; size: NA; V: TRBV7-2; DNA: TGTGCCAGCAGCCCCGGACTAGCGGGAGGACCCGGGGTGTTC; CDR3: CASSPGLAGGPGVF
D: TRBD1; J: TRBJ2-7; size: NA; V: TRBV5-1; DNA: TGCGCCAGCAGCCTCGGCGGGACAGGGTTTACCTACGAGCAGTACTTC; CDR3: CASSLGGTGFTYEQYF
D: NA; J: TRBJ2-7; size: NA; V: TRBV18; DNA: TGTGCCAGCTCACCAGCAGTTGCCTACGAGCAGTACTTC; CDR3: CASSPAVAYEQYF
D: NA; J: TRBJ1-5; size: NA; V: TRBV18; DNA: TGTGCCAGCTCACCAGTGTTGGCAGGGCATCAGCCCCAGCATTTT; CDR3: CASSPVLAGHQPQHF
D: NA; J: TRBJ2-7; size: NA; V: TRBV28; DNA: TGTGCCAGCAGTATTCCACTAGGAGCCTACGAGCAGTACTTC; CDR3: CASSIPLGAYEQYF
D: NA; J: TRBJ2-7; size: NA; V: TRBV5-1; DNA: TGCGCCAGCAGCTTGGTTCCAGGTGGGTTCCTCGAGCAGTACTTC; CDR3: CASSLVPGGFLEQYF
D: TRBD1; J: TRBJ2-7; size: NA; V: TRBV2; DNA: TGTGCCAGCACCAGACAGGGGGGCTCCTACGAGCAGTACTTC; CDR3: CASTRQGGSYEQYF
D: NA; J: TRBJ2-5; size: NA; V: TRBV28; DNA: TGTGCCAGCAGCCTCCGTGTTCCAGAGACCCAGTACTTC; CDR3: CASSLRVPETQYF
D: NA; J: TRBJ2-5; size: NA; V: TRBV7-3; DNA: TGTGCCAGCAGCTCGGGACCGCAAGAGACCCAGTACTTC; CDR3: CASSSGPQETQYF
D: TRBD1; J: TRBJ2-5; size: NA; V: TRBV28; DNA: TGTGCCAGCAGTTTGGCGGCAGGGGGCTCGGAGACCCAGTACTTC; CDR3: CASSLAAGGSETQYF
D: NA; J: TRBJ2-7; size: NA; V: TRBV18; DNA: TGTGCCAGCTCACCAAGCCCGGGGACGGCCTCCTACGAGCAGTACTTC; CDR3: CASSPSPGTASYEQYF